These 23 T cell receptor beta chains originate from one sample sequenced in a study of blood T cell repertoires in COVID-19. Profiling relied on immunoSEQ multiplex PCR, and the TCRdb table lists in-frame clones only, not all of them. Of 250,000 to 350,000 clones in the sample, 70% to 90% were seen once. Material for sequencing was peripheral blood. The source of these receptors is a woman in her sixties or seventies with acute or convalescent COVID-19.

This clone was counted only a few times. The CDR3 DNA sequence: TGTGCCAGCAGTTTAGGGGGCTTCAGGGCAGGGTGGAAACAGCCCCAGCATTTT. It codes for CASSLGGFRAGWKQPQHF. The chain employs TRBV28 and TRBJ1-5, with TRBD1 as a possible D gene (6 bases). The CDR3 sequence is 18 residues long. Trimming took off 2 bases at V and 7 bases at J, with 24 bases between the two ends. Germline values: CDR1 MDHEN, CDR2 SYDVKM.

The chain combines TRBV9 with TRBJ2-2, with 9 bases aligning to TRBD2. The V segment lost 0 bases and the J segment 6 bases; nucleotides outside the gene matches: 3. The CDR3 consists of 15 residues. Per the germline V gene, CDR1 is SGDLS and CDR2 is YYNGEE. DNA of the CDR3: TGTGCCAGCAGCGTAGGCGGCGGGGGGGCCGGGGAGCTGTTTTTT. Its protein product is CASSVGGGGAGELFF.

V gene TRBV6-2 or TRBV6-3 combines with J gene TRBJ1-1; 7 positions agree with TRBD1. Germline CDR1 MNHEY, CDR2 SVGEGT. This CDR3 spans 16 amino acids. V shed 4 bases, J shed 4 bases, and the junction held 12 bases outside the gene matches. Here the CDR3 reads CASSSHGQVESTEAFF. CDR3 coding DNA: TGTGCCAGCAGTTCCCATGGACAGGTTGAGAGCACTGAAGCTTTCTTT.

The CDR3 DNA is TGCGCCAGCAGCCAAGATCCTAGCGGTTCCAACACCGGGGAGCTGTTTTTT. Its protein is CASSQDPSGSNTGELFF. The chain joins TRBV4-1 to TRBJ2-2; the match to TRBD2 covers 7 bases. V was clipped by 0 bases and J by 2 bases; unmatched bases: 6. The CDR3 is made up of 17 amino acids. CDR1 MGHRA and CDR2 YSYEKL come from the germline V gene.

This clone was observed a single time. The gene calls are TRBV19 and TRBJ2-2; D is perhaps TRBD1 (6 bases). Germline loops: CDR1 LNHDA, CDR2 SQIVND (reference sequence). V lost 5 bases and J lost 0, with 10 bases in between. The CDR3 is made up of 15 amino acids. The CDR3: CASSPTGTNTGELFF. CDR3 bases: TGTGCCAGTAGTCCTACAGGGACGAACACCGGGGAGCTGTTTTTT.

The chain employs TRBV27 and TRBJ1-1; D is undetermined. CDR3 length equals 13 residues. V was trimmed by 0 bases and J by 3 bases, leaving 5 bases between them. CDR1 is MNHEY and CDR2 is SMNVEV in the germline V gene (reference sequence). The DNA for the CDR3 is TGTGCCAGCAGTTTATCGAGGGACACTGAAGCTTTCTTT. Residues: CASSLSRDTEAFF.

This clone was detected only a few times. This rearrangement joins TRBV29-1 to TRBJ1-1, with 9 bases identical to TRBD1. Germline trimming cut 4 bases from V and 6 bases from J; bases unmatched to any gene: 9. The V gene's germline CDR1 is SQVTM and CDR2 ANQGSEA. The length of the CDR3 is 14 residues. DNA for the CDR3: TGCAGCGTTGGCCCGGGACAGGGAGTACCTGAAGCTTTCTTT. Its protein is CSVGPGQGVPEAFF.

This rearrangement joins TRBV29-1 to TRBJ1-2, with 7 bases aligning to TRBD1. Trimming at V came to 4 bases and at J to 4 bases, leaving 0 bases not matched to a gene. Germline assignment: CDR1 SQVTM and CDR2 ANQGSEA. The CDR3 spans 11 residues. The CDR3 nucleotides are TGCAGCGTTGCAGGGGGCTATGGCTACACCTTC. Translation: CSVAGGYGYTF.

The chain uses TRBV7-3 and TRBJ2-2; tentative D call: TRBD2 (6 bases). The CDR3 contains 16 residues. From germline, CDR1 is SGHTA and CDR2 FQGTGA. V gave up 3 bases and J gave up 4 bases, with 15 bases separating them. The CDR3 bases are TGTGCCAGCAGCTTGGTGCGGGGCGCGTTCACCGGGGAGCTGTTTTTT. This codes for CASSLVRGAFTGELFF.

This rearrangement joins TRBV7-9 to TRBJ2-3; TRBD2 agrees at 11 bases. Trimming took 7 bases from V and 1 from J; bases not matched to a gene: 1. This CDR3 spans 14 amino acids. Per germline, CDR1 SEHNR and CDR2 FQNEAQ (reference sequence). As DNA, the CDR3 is TGTGCCAGCAAACTAGCGGGGGGCACAGATACGCAGTATTTT. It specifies CASKLAGGTDTQYF.

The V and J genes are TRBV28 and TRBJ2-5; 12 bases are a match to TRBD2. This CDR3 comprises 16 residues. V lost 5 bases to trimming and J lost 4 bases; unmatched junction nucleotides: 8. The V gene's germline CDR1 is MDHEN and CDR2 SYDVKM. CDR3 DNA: TGTGCCAGCAGTCTTGGACTAGCGGGGCGGGTAGAGACCCAGTACTTC. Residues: CASSLGLAGRVETQYF.

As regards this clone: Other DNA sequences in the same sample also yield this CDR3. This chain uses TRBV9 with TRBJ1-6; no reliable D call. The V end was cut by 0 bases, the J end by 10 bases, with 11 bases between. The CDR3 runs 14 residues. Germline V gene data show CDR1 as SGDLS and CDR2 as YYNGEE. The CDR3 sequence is CASSVGPVGSPLHF. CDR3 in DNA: TGTGCCAGCAGCGTAGGGCCCGTCGGGTCACCCCTCCACTTT.

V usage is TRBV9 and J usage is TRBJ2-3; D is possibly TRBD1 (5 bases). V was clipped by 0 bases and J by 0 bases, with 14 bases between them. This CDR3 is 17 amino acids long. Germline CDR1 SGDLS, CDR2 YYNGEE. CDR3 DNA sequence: TGTGCCAGCAGCGTAGCCCGACAGCAAACTAGCACAGATACGCAGTATTTT. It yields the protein CASSVARQQTSTDTQYF.

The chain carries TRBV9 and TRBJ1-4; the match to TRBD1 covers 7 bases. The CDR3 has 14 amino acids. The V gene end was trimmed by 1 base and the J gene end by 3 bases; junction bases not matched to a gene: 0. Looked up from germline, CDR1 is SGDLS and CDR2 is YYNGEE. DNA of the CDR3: TGTGCCAGCAGCGTACAGGGGGCTAATGAAAAACTGTTTTTT. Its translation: CASSVQGANEKLFF. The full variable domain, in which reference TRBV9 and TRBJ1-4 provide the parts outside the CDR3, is DSGVTQTPKHLITATGQRVTLRCSPRSGDLSVYWYQQSLDQGLQFLIQYYNGEERAKGNILERFSAQQFPDLHSELNLSSLELGDSALYFCASSVQGANEKLFFGSGTQLSVL.

CDR3 region: CASSQGTGGGNSPLHF. CDR3 nucleotide sequence: TGCGCCAGCAGCCAAGGAACAGGGGGCGGAAATTCACCCCTCCACTTT. The chain combines TRBV4-1 with TRBJ1-6; TRBD1 matches 9 bases. The CDR3 runs 16 residues. Germline CDR1 is MGHRA and CDR2 is YSYEKL. Losses at the gene ends were 1 base for V and 7 bases for J; bases not matched to a gene: 5.

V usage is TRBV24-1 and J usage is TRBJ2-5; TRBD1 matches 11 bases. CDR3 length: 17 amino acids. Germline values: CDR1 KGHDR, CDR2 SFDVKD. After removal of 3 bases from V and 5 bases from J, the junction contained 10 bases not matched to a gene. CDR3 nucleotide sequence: TGTGCCACCAGTGATCCCCCCGGGACAGGGGGGGACGAGACCCAGTACTTC. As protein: CATSDPPGTGGDETQYF.

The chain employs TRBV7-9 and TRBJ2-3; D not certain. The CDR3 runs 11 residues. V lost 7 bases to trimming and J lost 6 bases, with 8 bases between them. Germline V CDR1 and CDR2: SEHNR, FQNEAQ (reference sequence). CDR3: CASTSVDTQYF. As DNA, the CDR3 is TGTGCCAGCACCTCCGTCGATACGCAGTATTTT.

The CDR3 loop reads CASSLLGVDSPLHF. The CDR3 DNA is TGTGCCAGCAGCTTGTTGGGCGTCGATTCACCCCTCCACTTT. The chain is built from TRBV5-8 and TRBJ1-6; D not certain. Germline V gene sequence: CDR1 SGHTS, CDR2 YDEGEE. V lost 1 base and J 8 bases, leaving 10 bases between the germline ends. The CDR3 spans 14 residues.

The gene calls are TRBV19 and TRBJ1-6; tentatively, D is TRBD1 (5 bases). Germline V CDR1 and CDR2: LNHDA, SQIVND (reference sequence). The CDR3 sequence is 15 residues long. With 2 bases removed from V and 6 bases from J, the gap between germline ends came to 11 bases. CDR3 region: CASSITGVGNSPLHF. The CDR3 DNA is TGTGCCAGTAGTATAACGGGGGTTGGTAATTCACCCCTCCACTTT.

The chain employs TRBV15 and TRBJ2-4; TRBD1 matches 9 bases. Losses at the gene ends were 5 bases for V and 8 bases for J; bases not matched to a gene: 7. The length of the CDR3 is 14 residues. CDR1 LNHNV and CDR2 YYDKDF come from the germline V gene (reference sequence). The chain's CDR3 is CATSRDRAPDIQYF. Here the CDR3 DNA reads TGTGCCACCAGCCGGGACAGGGCCCCGGACATTCAGTACTTC.

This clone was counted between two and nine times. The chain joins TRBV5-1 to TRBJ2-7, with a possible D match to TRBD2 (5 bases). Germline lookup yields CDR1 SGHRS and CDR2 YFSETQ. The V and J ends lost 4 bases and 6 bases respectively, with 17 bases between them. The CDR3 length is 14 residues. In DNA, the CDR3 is TGCGCCAGCAGCGCAGGACGAGGGAAGGGCGAGCAGTACTTC. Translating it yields CASSAGRGKGEQYF. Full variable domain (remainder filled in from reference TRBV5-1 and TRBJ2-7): KAGVTQTPRYLIKTRGQQVTLSCSPISGHRSVSWYQQTPGQGLQFLFEYFSETQRNKGNFPGRFSGRQFSNSRSEMNVSTLELGDSALYLCASSAGRGKGEQYFGPGTRLTVT.

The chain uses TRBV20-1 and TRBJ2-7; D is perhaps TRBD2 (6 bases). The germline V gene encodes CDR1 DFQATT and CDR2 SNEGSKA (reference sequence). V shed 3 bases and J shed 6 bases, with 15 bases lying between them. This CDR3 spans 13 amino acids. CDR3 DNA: TGCAGTGCTAGTGGGACTGCATTAGGCGAGCAGTACTTC. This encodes CSASGTALGEQYF.

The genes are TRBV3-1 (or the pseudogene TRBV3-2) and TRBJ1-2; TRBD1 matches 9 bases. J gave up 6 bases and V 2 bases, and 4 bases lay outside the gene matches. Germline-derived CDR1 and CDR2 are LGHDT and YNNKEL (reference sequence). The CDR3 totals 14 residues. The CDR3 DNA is TGTGCCAGCAGCCAAAGAACAGGGGGCGATGGCTACACCTTC. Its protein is CASSQRTGGDGYTF.